This T cell receptor beta chain derives from a study of breast tumors, draining lymph nodes, adjacent tissues. Notes on the study in general: Tumor repertoires ranked between lymph nodes and nontumor tissue in diversity, with V and J gene preferences.

MiXCR was run by TCRdb on the multiplex PCR reads, yielding one entry per CDR3 protein. The sample shows over 150,000 distinct CDR3 sequences, 31% of them seen only once. V lost 4 bases and J lost 9, with 21 bases in between. This CDR3 comprises 15 residues. Germline V gene sequence: CDR1 LGHDT, CDR2 YNNKEL (reference sequence). This clonotype was detected many times. Its antigen is not known. Axillary draining lymph nodes of breast cancer patients supplied the node samples. The V and J genes are TRBV3-1 and TRBJ1-2; tentative D call: TRBD1 (6 bases). The receptor was derived from a female donor with breast cancer. Some clones in this sample may be carry-over from other donors' samples. Sequencing was performed on axillary lymph node tissue. In DNA, the CDR3 is TGTGCCAGCAGCCCTCCCCCCCCCGGAGGGGACAGCTACACCTTC. It specifies CASSPPPPGGDSYTF.